The 12 T cell receptor beta chains below come from one sample, sequenced in a study of T cell repertoires in ileal Crohn's disease. The table came from immunoSEQ multiplex PCR; TCRdb's copy has only in-frame clones and leaves some out. The top ten hold around 17% of the sample, which has roughly 31,000 clones, around 80% seen once. Sequencing was carried out using ileal tissue. The receptors were gathered from an adult with Crohn's disease.

J is TRBJ2-1 and V is TRBV19, with TRBD2 matching over 8 bases. The CDR3 is made up of 16 amino acids. Trimming took 5 bases from V and 7 from J; bases not matched to a gene: 13. Germline CDR1 and CDR2: LNHDA and SQIVND (reference sequence). DNA for the CDR3: TGTGCCAGTAGTGTTAGTAGGACTAGCTGGGGAAATGAGCAGTTCTTC. Translation gives CASSVSRTSWGNEQFF.

The chain is built from TRBV15 and TRBJ2-1; TRBD2 aligns across 11 bases. This CDR3 has 17 amino acids. Germline lookup yields CDR1 LNHNV and CDR2 YYDKDF (reference sequence). Trimming at V came to 0 bases and at J to 6 bases, leaving 7 bases not matched to a gene. CDR3 protein: CATSRDVAGGGANEQFF. The CDR3 DNA reads as TGTGCCACCAGCAGAGATGTAGCGGGAGGGGGAGCCAATGAGCAGTTCTTC.

This clone occurred a few times. CDR3 nucleotide sequence: TGTGCCAGCAGTTCCCTGACTAGCCATACCAACAATGAGCAGTTCTTC. Translation: CASSSLTSHTNNEQFF. The V and J genes are TRBV6-5 and TRBJ2-1; 7 positions agree with TRBD2. Trimming at V came to 4 bases and at J to 5 bases, leaving 11 bases not matched to a gene. This CDR3 is built from 16 residues. Germline V gives CDR1 MNHEY, CDR2 SVGAGI.

The rearrangement links TRBV11-2 to TRBJ2-1; TRBD2 agrees at 10 bases. The length of the CDR3 is 16 residues. J was trimmed by 7 bases and V by 5 bases; bases with no gene match: 11. Germline-derived CDR1 and CDR2 are SGHAT and FQNNGV. The CDR3 bases are TGTGCCAGCAGCCCATTAGCGGGAGGAGCTCAGAATGAGCAGTTCTTC. It specifies CASSPLAGGAQNEQFF.

The V and J genes are TRBV5-4 and TRBJ2-1, with D uncertain. The V gene lost 0 bases and the J gene lost 3 bases, with 7 bases spanning the gap. CDR3 length: 14 residues. Germline V gene sequence: CDR1 SGHNT, CDR2 YYREEE (reference sequence). The CDR3 nucleotides read TGTGCCAGCAGCTTGGGCGCAGGCTACAATGAGCAGTTCTTC. It codes for CASSLGAGYNEQFF. The entire variable domain, with the rest obtained from reference TRBV5-4 and TRBJ2-1, is as follows: ETGVTQSPTHLIKTRGQQVTLRCSSQSGHNTVSWYQQALGQGPQFIFQYYREEENGRGNFPPRFSGLQFPNYSSELNVNALELDDSALYLCASSLGAGYNEQFFGPGTRLTVL.

The chain recombines TRBV4-2 with TRBJ1-1, with TRBD1 matching over 9 bases. The CDR3 runs 17 residues. Germline values: CDR1 LGHNA, CDR2 YNFKEQ. V dropped 0 bases and J dropped 5; count of bases not matched to a gene: 10. The CDR3 loop is CASSQERVGQGRTEAFF. Here the CDR3 DNA reads TGTGCCAGCAGCCAAGAAAGGGTGGGACAGGGTCGTACTGAAGCTTTCTTT.

The chain is built from TRBV28 and TRBJ1-1; D is perhaps TRBD1 (5 bases). Germline CDR1 MDHEN, CDR2 SYDVKM. V was shortened by 6 bases and J by 1 base, with 18 bases between the two germline ends. This CDR3 comprises 16 residues. The CDR3 DNA reads TGTGCCAGCAGAATGATCCGGGCCGGGGGGAACACTGAAGCTTTCTTT. Protein product: CASRMIRAGGNTEAFF. Complete variable domain (other parts from reference TRBV28 and TRBJ1-1): DVKVTQSSRYLVKRTGEKVFLECVQDMDHENMFWYRQDPGLGLRLIYFSYDVKMKEKGDIPEGYSVSREKKERFSLILESASTNQTSMYLCASRMIRAGGNTEAFFGQGTRLTVV.

The chain joins TRBV9 to TRBJ2-7; possible D gene TRBD2, 9 bases. Germline CDR1 SGDLS, CDR2 YYNGEE. V was cut by 4 bases and J by 7 bases, with 21 bases left in between. The CDR3 spans 15 residues. The DNA of the CDR3 is TGTGCCAGCAGCCCAGGGGGCGGGAGGGAACGTGAGCAGTACTTC. Encoded protein: CASSPGGGREREQYF.

V and J are TRBV12-5 and TRBJ2-1, with TRBD2 matching over 10 bases. This CDR3 has 14 residues. Germline V lookup: CDR1 LGHNT, CDR2 FRNRAP. V dropped 6 bases and J dropped 9; count of bases not matched to a gene: 8. CDR3 DNA: TGTGCTAGTGGAATAGCGGGGGGACAAGGTGAGCAGTTCTTC. Its translation: CASGIAGGQGEQFF.

V is TRBV6-4 and J is TRBJ1-1, with 8 bases identical to TRBD1. CDR1 is MRHNA and CDR2 is SNTAGT in the germline V gene. This CDR3 region has 14 residues. Losses at the gene ends were 6 bases for V and 6 bases for J; bases not matched to a gene: 9. The CDR3 DNA reads TGTGCCAGCAGGGAAGACAGGGGTCGGGCTGAAGCTTTCTTT. The encoded protein is CASREDRGRAEAFF.

This clone occurred once. V usage is TRBV4-2 and J usage is TRBJ2-5; D call uncertain. The CDR3 has 15 residues. Germline-derived CDR1 and CDR2 are LGHNA and YNFKEQ. V was trimmed by 1 base and J by 0 bases, leaving 9 bases between them. The CDR3 sequence: CASSQVAEDQETQYF. The CDR3, as DNA: TGTGCCAGCAGCCAAGTGGCAGAAGACCAAGAGACCCAGTACTTC.

This chain joins TRBV9 and TRBJ1-2; possibly TRBD1 for D (6 bases). CDR3 length: 13 residues. V dropped 3 bases and J dropped 8 bases, with 14 bases sitting between them. Germline V gene lookup returns CDR1 SGDLS and CDR2 YYNGEE. The CDR3 sequence: CASSATGPQGYTF. Here the CDR3 DNA reads TGTGCCAGCAGCGCAACAGGGCCCCAGGGCTACACCTTC.